Listed below are T cell receptor beta chains from one sample, sequenced in a study of Tregs in tolerant kidney transplant recipients. Libraries were prepared by immunoSEQ multiplex PCR; TCRdb keeps only in-frame clonotypes and omits some of them. The profile shows just under 65,000 clones, roughly 98% of them singletons. The specimen comprised Tregs from blood, sampled before the transplant. All receptors derive from a human donor who received a combined kidney and bone marrow transplant. The CDR3 runs from the conserved cysteine through the conserved F or W. The D gene is left open where the match is weak. For some rows the clone size is stated as once, few or many, or as a class when expanded; others skip it.

D gene	clone size	V gene	J gene	CDR3 DNA	CDR3 protein
NA	NA	TRBV11-3	TRBJ2-7	TGTGCCAGCAGCTTAGGAGGGAGGTACGAGCAGTACTTC	CASSLGGRYEQYF
NA	NA	TRBV2	TRBJ2-7	TGTGCCAGCAACAGGGAAAGTTTCTACGAGCAGTACTTC	CASNRESFYEQYF
TRBD1	once	TRBV15	TRBJ2-5	TGTGCCACCAGCTCGCACACAGGGGTTCGGTACCAAGAGACCCAGTACTTC	CATSSHTGVRYQETQYF
NA	NA	TRBV7-2	TRBJ2-3	TGTGCCAGCAGCTTAGAAGGAGGGTCCCAAGATACGCAGTATTTT	CASSLEGGSQDTQYF
NA	NA	TRBV7-3	TRBJ2-1	TGTGCCAGCAGCTTAATGGCCGGGGGATACAATGAGCAGTTCTTC	CASSLMAGGYNEQFF
NA	NA	TRBV2	TRBJ1-2	TGTGCCAGCAGAAGGTTGTCGGGGTATGGCTACACCTTC	CASRRLSGYGYTF
NA	once	TRBV6-1	TRBJ1-2	TGTGCCAGCATGAGCAACTATGGCTACACCTTC	CASMSNYGYTF
NA	NA	TRBV7-9	TRBJ2-7	TGTGCCAGCAGCTTCGTCGCGGGCGAGCAGTACTTC	CASSFVAGEQYF
NA	NA	TRBV2	TRBJ2-7	TGTGCCAGCAAATTATCGGGGTCCGAGCAGTACTTC	CASKLSGSEQYF
NA	NA	TRBV30	TRBJ2-1	TGTGCCTGGAGTAAGGGACTCGGCTCCTACAATGAGCAGTTCTTC	CAWSKGLGSYNEQFF
TRBD1	NA	TRBV5-1	TRBJ1-2	TGCGCCAGCAGCTTAGGGACAGGGGGTGGCTACACCTTC	CASSLGTGGGYTF
NA	NA	TRBV7-8	TRBJ2-6	TGTGCCAGCAGTCCCGGGTGGGGTCAGGGGCACTCTGGGGCCAACGTCCTGACTTTC	CASSPGWGQGHSGANVLTF
TRBD1	NA	TRBV30	TRBJ1-2	TGTGCCTCCGCAGGGGGCGCGGACTATGGCTACACCTTC	CASAGGADYGYTF
TRBD2	NA	TRBV7-3	TRBJ2-7	TGTGCCAGCAGCCCCCGGGGGGTAAACGAGCAGTACTTC	CASSPRGVNEQYF
NA	NA	TRBV28	TRBJ2-7	TGTGCCAGCAGCAGGGCCAACTCCTACGAGCAGTACTTC	CASSRANSYEQYF
NA	NA	TRBV5-5	TRBJ1-3	TGTGCCAGCAGCGGACGGGCGCAGGGCCTAGGTGGAAACACCATATATTTT	CASSGRAQGLGGNTIYF
NA	NA	TRBV20-1	TRBJ2-5	TGCAGTGCTCATTTCGCCGGGACCCAGTACTTC	CSAHFAGTQYF
TRBD1	NA	TRBV6-5	TRBJ2-5	TGTGCCAGCACGGGACAGGGGGTGGAGACCCAGTACTTC	CASTGQGVETQYF
TRBD1	NA	TRBV29-1	TRBJ2-2	TGCAGCGCCGGGACAGGGGGCGCTACCGGGGAGCTGTTTTTT	CSAGTGGATGELFF
TRBD1	NA	TRBV5-1	TRBJ1-4	TGCGCCAGCAGCCGGGGACAGGGTCAGGGTGAAAAACTGTTTTTT	CASSRGQGQGEKLFF
TRBD1	NA	TRBV13	TRBJ1-1	TGTGCCAGCAGTTATGACAGGGGGGACACTGAAGCTTTCTTT	CASSYDRGDTEAFF
TRBD1	NA	TRBV11-2	TRBJ2-1	TGTGCCAGCAGCCCCACAGGGGTTTTCGTCAATGAGCAGTTCTTC	CASSPTGVFVNEQFF
TRBD2	NA	TRBV11-3	TRBJ2-1	TGTGCCAGCAGTTCCGGGATGGTAGCGGGAGACAATGAGCAGTTCTTC	CASSSGMVAGDNEQFF
TRBD1	NA	TRBV5-4	TRBJ2-7	TGTGCCAGCAGCTTGGCCTGGGACAGTAACTCCTACGAGCAGTACTTC	CASSLAWDSNSYEQYF
NA	NA	TRBV28	TRBJ1-6	TGTGCCAGCAGGGTTAGCGAAAGCTCCTATAATTCACCCCTCCACTTT	CASRVSESSYNSPLHF
TRBD1	NA	TRBV6-5	TRBJ1-1	TGTGCCAGCAGCTGGCACACAGGGGAGAGGACTGAAGCTTTCTTT	CASSWHTGERTEAFF
TRBD2	NA	TRBV5-4	TRBJ2-7	TGTGCCAGCAGCCCGGGACTAGCGGGGGGGCTGTACGAGCAGTACTTC	CASSPGLAGGLYEQYF
NA	NA	TRBV6-5	TRBJ1-2	TGTGCCAGCAGGGGGGGACCGGTAGGCGGCTACACCTTC	CASRGGPVGGYTF
TRBD1	NA	TRBV11-2	TRBJ2-2	TGTGCCAGCAGCCGGGGACAGGGAGTCACCGGGGAGCTGTTTTTT	CASSRGQGVTGELFF
TRBD2	NA	TRBV9	TRBJ2-7	TGTGCCAGCAGCGTGGGACTAGCGGGAGGGCTTCCCTACGAGCAGTACTTC	CASSVGLAGGLPYEQYF
TRBD2	NA	TRBV7-2	TRBJ2-1	TGTGCCAGCAGCCCCCGAGACGGGGGGGCCTACAATGAGCAGTTCTTC	CASSPRDGGAYNEQFF
TRBD1	NA	TRBV9	TRBJ2-5	TGTGCCAGCAGCCAGACAGGGGGCGGGGAGACCCAGTACTTC	CASSQTGGGETQYF
TRBD2	NA	TRBV15	TRBJ2-3	TGTGCCACCAGCAGAGTGGTAGCGGGGGACGGAGCGGATACGCAGTATTTT	CATSRVVAGDGADTQYF
NA	few	TRBV9	TRBJ2-7	TGTGCCAGCAGGGGGGGTGTTTACGAGCAGTACTTC	CASRGGVYEQYF
TRBD1	NA	TRBV18	TRBJ1-2	TGTGCCAGCTCACCGGGACAGGGGGCGCCAGGAGATGGCTACACCTTC	CASSPGQGAPGDGYTF
NA	NA	TRBV6-1	TRBJ2-2	TGTGCCAGCAGTGATGGCAGGCCCCCCACCGGGGAGCTGTTTTTT	CASSDGRPPTGELFF
NA	NA	TRBV7-8	TRBJ1-1	TGTGCCAGCAGCAGCTTAGGAGGCTGGGGGTGGGACATGAACACTGAAGCTTTCTTT	CASSSLGGWGWDMNTEAFF